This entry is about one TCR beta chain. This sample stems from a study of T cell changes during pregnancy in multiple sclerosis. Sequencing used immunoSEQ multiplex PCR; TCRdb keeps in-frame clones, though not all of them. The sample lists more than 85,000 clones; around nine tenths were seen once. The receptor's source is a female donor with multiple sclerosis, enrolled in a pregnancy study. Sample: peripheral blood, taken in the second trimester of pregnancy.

The CDR3 protein is CASSPTSGSTYEQYF. The CDR3 nucleotides read TGCGCCAGCAGCCCGACGAGCGGCAGTACCTACGAGCAGTACTTC. The gene calls are TRBV5-1 and TRBJ2-7; TRBD2 is a possible D gene (5 bases). The CDR3 contains 15 residues. Germline V gene data show CDR1 as SGHRS and CDR2 as YFSETQ. V was shortened by 4 bases and J by 2 bases, with 16 bases between the two germline ends.